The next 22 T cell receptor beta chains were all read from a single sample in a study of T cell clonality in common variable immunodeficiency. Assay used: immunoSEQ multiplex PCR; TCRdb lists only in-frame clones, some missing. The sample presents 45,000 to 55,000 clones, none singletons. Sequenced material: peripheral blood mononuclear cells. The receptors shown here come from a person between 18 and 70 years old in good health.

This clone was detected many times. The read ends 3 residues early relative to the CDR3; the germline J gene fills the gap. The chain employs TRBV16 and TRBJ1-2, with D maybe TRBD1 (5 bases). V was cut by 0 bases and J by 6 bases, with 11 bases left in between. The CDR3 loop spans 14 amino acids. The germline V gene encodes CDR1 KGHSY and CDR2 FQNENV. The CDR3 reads CASSQSGVADGYTF. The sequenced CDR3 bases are TGTGCCAGCAGCCAATCAGGGGTTGCCGATGGC.

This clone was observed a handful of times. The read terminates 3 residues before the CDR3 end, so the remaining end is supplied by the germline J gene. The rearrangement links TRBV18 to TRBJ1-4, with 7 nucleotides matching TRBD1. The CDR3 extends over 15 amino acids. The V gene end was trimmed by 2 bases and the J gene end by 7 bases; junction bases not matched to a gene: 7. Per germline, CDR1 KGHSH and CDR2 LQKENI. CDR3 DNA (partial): TGTGCCAGCTCACCAAGGACAGGTACGCCTGAAAAA. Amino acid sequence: CASSPRTGTPEK. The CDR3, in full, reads CASSPRTGTPEKLFF.

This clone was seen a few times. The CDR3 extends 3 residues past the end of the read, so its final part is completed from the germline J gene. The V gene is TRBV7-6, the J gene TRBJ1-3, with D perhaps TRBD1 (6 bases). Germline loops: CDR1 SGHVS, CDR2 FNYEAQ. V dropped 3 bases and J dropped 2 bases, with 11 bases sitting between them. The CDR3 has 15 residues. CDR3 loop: CASSLQGRTGNTIYF. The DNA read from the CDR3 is TGTGCCAGCAGCTTGCAGGGGCGAACTGGAAACACC.

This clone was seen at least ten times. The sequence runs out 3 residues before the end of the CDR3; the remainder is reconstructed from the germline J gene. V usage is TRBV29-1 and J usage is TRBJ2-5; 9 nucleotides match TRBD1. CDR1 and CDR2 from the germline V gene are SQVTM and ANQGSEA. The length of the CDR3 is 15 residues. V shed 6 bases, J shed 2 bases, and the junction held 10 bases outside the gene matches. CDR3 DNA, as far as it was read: TGCAGCGTGACCCTTGGACAGGGGAGACAAGAGACC. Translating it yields CSVTLGQGRQET. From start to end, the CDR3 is CSVTLGQGRQETQYF. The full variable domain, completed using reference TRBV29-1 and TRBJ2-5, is SAVISQKPSRDICQRGTSLTIQCQVDSQVTMMFWYRQQPGQSLTLIATANQGSEATYESGFVIDKFPISRPNLTFSTLTVSNMSPEDSSIYLCSVTLGQGRQETQYFGPGTRLLVL.

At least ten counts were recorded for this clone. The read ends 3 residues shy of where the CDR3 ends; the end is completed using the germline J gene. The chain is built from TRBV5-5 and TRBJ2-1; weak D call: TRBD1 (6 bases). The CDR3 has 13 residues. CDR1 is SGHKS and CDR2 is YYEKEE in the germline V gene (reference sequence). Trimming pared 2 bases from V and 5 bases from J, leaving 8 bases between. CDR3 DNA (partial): TGTGCCAGCAGCTTTACAGGGCACAATGAG. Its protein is CASSFTGHNE. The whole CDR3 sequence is CASSFTGHNEQFF.

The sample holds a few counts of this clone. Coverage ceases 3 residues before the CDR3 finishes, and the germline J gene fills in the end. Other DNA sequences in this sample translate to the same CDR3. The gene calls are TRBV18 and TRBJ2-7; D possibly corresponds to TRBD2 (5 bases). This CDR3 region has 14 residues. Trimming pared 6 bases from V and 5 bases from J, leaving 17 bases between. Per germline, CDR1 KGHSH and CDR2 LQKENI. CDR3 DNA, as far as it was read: TGTGCCAGCTCCCTTGGTTCGAGCGGCCACGAG. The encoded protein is CASSLGSSGHE. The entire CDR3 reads CASSLGSSGHEQYF.

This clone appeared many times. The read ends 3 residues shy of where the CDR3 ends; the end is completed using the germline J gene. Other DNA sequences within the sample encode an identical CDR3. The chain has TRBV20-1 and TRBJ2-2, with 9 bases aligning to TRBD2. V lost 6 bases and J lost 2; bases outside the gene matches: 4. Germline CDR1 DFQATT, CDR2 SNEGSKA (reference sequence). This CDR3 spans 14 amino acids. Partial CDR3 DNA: TGCAGTGCCAATAGCGGGAGTAACACCGGGGAG. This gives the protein CSANSGSNTGE. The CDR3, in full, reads CSANSGSNTGELFF.

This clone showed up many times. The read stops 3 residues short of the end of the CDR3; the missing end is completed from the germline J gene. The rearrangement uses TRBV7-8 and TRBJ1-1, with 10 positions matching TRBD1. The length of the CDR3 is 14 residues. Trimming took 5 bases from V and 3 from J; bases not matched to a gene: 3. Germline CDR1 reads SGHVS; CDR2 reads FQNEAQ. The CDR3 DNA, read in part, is TGTGCCAGCAGCCCCGGGACAGGGGACACTGAA. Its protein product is CASSPGTGDTE. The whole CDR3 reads CASSPGTGDTEAFF.

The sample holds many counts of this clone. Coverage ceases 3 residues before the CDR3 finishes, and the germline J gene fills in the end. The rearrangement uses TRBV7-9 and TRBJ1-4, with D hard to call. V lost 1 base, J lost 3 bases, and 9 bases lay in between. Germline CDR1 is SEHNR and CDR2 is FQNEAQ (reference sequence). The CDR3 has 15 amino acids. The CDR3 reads CASSLEARANEKLFF. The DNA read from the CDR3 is TGTGCCAGCAGCTTAGAAGCGAGAGCTAATGAAAAA.

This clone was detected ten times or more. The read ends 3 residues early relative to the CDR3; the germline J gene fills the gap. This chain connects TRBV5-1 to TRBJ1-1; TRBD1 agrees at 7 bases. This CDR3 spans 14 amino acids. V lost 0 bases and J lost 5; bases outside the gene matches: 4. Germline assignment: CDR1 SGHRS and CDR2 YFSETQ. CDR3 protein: CASSLDRGRTEAFF. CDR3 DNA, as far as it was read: TGCGCCAGCAGCTTGGATAGGGGGCGGACTGAA.

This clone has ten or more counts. The CDR3 sequence: CASSLNNGHQPQHF. The covered CDR3 bases are TGTGCCAGCAGCTTAAATAATGGCCATCAGCCC. This chain joins TRBV7-8 and TRBJ1-5; D is undetermined. Sequencing ends 3 residues short of the CDR3 end; the germline J gene provides the rest. This CDR3 is built from 14 residues. Germline V lookup: CDR1 SGHVS, CDR2 FQNEAQ. The ends were cut back, 2 bases at V and 5 bases at J, with 10 bases in the middle. Full variable domain (rest looked up from reference TRBV7-8 and TRBJ1-5): GAGVSQSPRYKVAKRGQDVALRCDPISGHVSLFWYQQALGQGPEFLTYFQNEAQLDKSGLPSDRFFAERPEGSVSTLKIQRTQQEDSAVYLCASSLNNGHQPQHFGDGTRLSIL.

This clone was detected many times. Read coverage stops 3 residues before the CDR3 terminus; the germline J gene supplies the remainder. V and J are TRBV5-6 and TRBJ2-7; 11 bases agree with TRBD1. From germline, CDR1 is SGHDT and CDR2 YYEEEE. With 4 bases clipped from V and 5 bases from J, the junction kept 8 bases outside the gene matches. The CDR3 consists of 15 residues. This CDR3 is CASSIRTGGLNEQYF. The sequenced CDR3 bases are TGTGCCAGCAGCATAAGGACAGGGGGCTTGAACGAG.

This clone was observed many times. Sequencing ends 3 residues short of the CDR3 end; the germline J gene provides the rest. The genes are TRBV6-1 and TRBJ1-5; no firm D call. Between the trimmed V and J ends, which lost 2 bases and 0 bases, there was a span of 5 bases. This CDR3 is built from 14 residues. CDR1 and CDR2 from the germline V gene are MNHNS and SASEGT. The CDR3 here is CASSELDSNQPQHF. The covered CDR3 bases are TGTGCCAGCAGTGAATTAGATAGCAATCAGCCC.

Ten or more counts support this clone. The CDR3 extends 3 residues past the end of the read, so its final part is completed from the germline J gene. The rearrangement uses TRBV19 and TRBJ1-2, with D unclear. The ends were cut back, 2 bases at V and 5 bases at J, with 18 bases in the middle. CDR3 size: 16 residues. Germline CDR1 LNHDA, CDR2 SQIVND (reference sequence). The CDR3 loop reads CASSIPRVASLYGYTF. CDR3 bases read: TGTGCCAGTAGTATACCGAGGGTTGCTTCCCTATATGGC.

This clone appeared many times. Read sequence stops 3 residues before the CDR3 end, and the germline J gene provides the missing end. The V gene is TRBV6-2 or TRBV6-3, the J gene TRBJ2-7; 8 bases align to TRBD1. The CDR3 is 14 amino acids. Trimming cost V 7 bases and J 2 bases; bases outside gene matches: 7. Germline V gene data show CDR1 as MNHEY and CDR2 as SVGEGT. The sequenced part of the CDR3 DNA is TGTGCCAGCATTCAGGACAGGGTGACCTACGAG. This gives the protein CASIQDRVTYE. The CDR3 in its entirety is CASIQDRVTYEQYF.

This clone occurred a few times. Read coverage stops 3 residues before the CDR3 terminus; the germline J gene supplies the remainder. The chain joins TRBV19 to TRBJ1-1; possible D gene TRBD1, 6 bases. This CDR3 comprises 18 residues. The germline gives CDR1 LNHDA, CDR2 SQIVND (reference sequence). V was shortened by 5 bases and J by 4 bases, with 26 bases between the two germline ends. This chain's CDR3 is CASSADYWNRAGSTEAFF. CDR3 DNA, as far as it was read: TGTGCCAGTAGTGCAGATTACTGGAACAGGGCAGGAAGCACTGAA. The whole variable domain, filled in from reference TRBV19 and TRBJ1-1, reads DGGITQSPKYLFRKEGQNVTLSCEQNLNHDAMYWYRQDPGQGLRLIYYSQIVNDFQKGDIAEGYSVSREKKESFPLTVTSAQKNPTAFYLCASSADYWNRAGSTEAFFGQGTRLTVV.

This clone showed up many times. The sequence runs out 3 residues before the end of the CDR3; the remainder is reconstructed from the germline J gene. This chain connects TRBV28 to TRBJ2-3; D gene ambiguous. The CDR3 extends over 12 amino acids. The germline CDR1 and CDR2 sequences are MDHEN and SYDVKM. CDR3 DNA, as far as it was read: TGTGCCAGCAGTCCACTCACCGGGACG. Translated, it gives CASSPLTGT. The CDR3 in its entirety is CASSPLTGTQYF.

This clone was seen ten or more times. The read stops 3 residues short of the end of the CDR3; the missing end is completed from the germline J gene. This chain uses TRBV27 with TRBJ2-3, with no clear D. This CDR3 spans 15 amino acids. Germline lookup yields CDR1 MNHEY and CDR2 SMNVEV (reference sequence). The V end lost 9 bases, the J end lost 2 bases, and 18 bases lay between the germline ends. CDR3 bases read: TGTGCCAGAAGTCGTCACGGTTTCTTCACAGATACG. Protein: CARSRHGFFTDT. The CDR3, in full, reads CARSRHGFFTDTQYF.

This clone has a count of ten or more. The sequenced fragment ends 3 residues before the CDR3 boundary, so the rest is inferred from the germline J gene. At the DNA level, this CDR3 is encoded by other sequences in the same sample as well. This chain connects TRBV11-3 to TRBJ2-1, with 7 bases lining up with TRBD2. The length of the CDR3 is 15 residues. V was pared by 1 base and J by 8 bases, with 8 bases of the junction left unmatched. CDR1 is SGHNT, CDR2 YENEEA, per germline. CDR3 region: CASSLGLAVGDEQFF. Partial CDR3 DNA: TGTGCCAGCAGCTTAGGTCTAGCGGTGGGGGATGAG. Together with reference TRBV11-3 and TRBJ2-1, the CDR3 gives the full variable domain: EAGVVQSPRYKIIEKKQPVAFWCNPISGHNTLYWYLQNLGQGPELLIRYENEEAVDDSQLPKDRFSAERLKGVDSTLKIQPAELGDSAVYLCASSLGLAVGDEQFFGPGTRLTVL.

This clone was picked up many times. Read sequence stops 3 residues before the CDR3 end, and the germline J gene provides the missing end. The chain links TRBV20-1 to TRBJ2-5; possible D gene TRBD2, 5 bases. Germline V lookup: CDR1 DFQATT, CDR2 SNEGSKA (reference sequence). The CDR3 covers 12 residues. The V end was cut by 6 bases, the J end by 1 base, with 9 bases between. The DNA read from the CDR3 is TGCAGTGCCCCCGGGGTCCAAGAGACC. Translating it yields CSAPGVQET. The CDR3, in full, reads CSAPGVQETQYF.

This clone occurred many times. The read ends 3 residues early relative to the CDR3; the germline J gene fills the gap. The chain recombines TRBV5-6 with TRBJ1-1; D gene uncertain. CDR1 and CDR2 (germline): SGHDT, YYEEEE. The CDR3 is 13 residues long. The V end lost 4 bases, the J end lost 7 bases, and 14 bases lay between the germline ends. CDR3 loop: CASSPPGFGEAFF. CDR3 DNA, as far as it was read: TGTGCCAGCAGCCCGCCGGGGTTCGGTGAA.

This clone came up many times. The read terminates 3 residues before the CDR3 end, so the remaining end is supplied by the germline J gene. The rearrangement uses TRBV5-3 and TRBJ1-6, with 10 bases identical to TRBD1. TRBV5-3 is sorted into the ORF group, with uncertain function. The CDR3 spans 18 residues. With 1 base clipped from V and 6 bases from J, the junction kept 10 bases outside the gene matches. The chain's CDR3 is CARSLPSARDRGNSPLHF. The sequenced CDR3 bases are TGTGCCAGAAGCTTGCCCAGCGCCCGGGACAGGGGTAATTCACCC.